The 30 T cell receptor beta chains presented below share a single source sample, sequenced in a study of cytomegalovirus exposure and HLA in healthy donors (dated by TCRdb to the late 2010s). Receptor amplification or capture employed the immunoSEQ multiplex PCR assay. A mixture of 60 forward primers for TCR Vbeta segments and 13 reverse primers for TCR Jbeta segments was used in the multiplex PCR. TCRdb took over this immuneACCESS table, retaining in-frame rearrangements with V and J assigned. Such tables are incomplete; in checked studies, under half of the missing clones stem from an unresolved V gene, and the remainder is unexplained. A total of around 170,000 clones appear in this sample, over 60% of them only once. Clones ranked in the top ten supply 4.5% to 6% of the sample. Input material: PBMCs. These receptors were collected from a man aged 35 to 55 in good health and CMV-seronegative.

V gene TRBV7-9 combines with J gene TRBJ1-1; D unclear. This CDR3 region has 14 residues. Trimming pared 3 bases from V and 0 bases from J, leaving 8 bases between. CDR1 and CDR2 from the germline V gene are SEHNR and FQNEAQ (reference sequence). The CDR3, as DNA: TGTGCCAGCAGCTTTTTAACTATGAACACTGAAGCTTTCTTT. Encoded protein: CASSFLTMNTEAFF.

V gene TRBV2 combines with J gene TRBJ1-1; D possibly corresponds to TRBD1 (5 bases). Trimming removed 11 bases at V and 4 bases at J, with 14 bases between. From germline, CDR1 is SNHLY and CDR2 FYNNEI. The CDR3 sequence is 12 residues long. CDR3 protein: CAPLSRGTEAFF. CDR3 DNA sequence: TGTGCCCCCCTATCAAGGGGCACTGAAGCTTTCTTT.

This chain uses TRBV9 with TRBJ1-1; TRBD1 matches 9 bases. V dropped 4 bases and J dropped 4; count of bases not matched to a gene: 5. The CDR3 sequence is 14 residues long. Germline CDR1 SGDLS, CDR2 YYNGEE. The CDR3 sequence: CASSPRTGVTEAFF. In DNA form, the CDR3 reads TGTGCCAGCAGCCCTCGGACAGGGGTCACTGAAGCTTTCTTT.

This chain links TRBV19 with TRBJ2-1; 9 nucleotides line up with TRBD1. V shed 5 bases, J shed 4 bases, and the junction held 6 bases outside the gene matches. CDR1 and CDR2 from the germline V gene are LNHDA and SQIVND (reference sequence). The CDR3 length is 15 residues. The CDR3 sequence is CASSVTGTGYNEQFF. CDR3 nucleotides: TGTGCCAGTAGTGTCACCGGGACAGGGTACAATGAGCAGTTCTTC. The full variable domain, in which reference TRBV19 and TRBJ2-1 provide the parts outside the CDR3, is DGGITQSPKYLFRKEGQNVTLSCEQNLNHDAMYWYRQDPGQGLRLIYYSQIVNDFQKGDIAEGYSVSREKKESFPLTVTSAQKNPTAFYLCASSVTGTGYNEQFFGPGTRLTVL.

This sequence joins TRBV5-4 and TRBJ2-1, with D maybe TRBD2 (5 bases). CDR1 is SGHNT and CDR2 is YYREEE in the germline V gene (reference sequence). The CDR3 has 14 residues. Trimming took 5 bases from V and 9 from J, leaving 18 bases between them. The CDR3 loop reads CASSPGTPGSEQFF. CDR3 sequence (DNA): TGTGCCAGCAGTCCGGGCACCCCGGGGAGTGAGCAGTTCTTC. Looking up the rest from reference TRBV5-4 and TRBJ2-1 gives the full variable domain: ETGVTQSPTHLIKTRGQQVTLRCSSQSGHNTVSWYQQALGQGPQFIFQYYREEENGRGNFPPRFSGLQFPNYSSELNVNALELDDSALYLCASSPGTPGSEQFFGPGTRLTVL.

This CDR3 is CASSYNPGGADELAFF. In DNA, the CDR3 is TGTGCCAGCAGTTACAATCCGGGGGGAGCGGATGAGCTAGCTTTCTTT. This chain joins TRBV6-5 and TRBJ1-1; a possible D gene is TRBD1 (5 bases). The germline V and J ends were trimmed by 2 bases and 10 bases, with 23 bases remaining between them. The CDR3 sequence is 16 residues long. The V gene's germline CDR1 is MNHEY and CDR2 SVGAGI.

Notes on this clone: The sample carries other DNA sequences with the same CDR3. V is TRBV5-6 and J is TRBJ2-5; no clear D. This CDR3 region has 11 residues. Germline V gene data show CDR1 as SGHDT and CDR2 as YYEEEE. V lost 2 bases to trimming and J lost 3 bases, with 2 bases between them. The CDR3 sequence: CASSFEETQYF. The CDR3 DNA reads TGTGCCAGCAGCTTCGAAGAGACCCAGTACTTC.

This chain uses TRBV13 with TRBJ2-1, with 8 nucleotides matching TRBD2. CDR1 PRHDT and CDR2 FYEKMQ come from the germline V gene (reference sequence). Germline trimming cut 2 bases from V and 7 bases from J; bases unmatched to any gene: 13. This CDR3 has 17 amino acids. DNA of the CDR3: TGTGCCAGCAGCTTATCTAGCGGGCATAACCCCGGGAATGAGCAGTTCTTC. Translated: CASSLSSGHNPGNEQFF.

The chain links TRBV7-2 to TRBJ2-7; 8 bases line up with TRBD1. The junction had 12 bases not matched to a gene; V was cut back by 4 bases and J by 7 bases. Germline CDR1 is SGHTA and CDR2 is FQGNSA. The length of the CDR3 is 15 residues. The CDR3 region is CASSSRTGTADEQYF. The DNA of the CDR3 is TGTGCCAGCAGCTCCAGGACAGGGACGGCGGATGAGCAGTACTTC.

DNA of the CDR3: TGTGCCAGCAGCTCAGGGGGCAGCTCTGGAAACACCATATATTTT. Its translation: CASSSGGSSGNTIYF. J is TRBJ1-3 and V is TRBV7-6; 8 nucleotides line up with TRBD1. The CDR3 contains 15 residues. V lost 4 bases to trimming and J lost 0 bases; unmatched junction nucleotides: 2. Germline V gives CDR1 SGHVS, CDR2 FNYEAQ.

This chain connects TRBV5-1 to TRBJ2-3; D is possibly TRBD2 (5 bases). This CDR3 has 13 amino acids. Trimming took 1 base from V and 3 from J, leaving 6 bases between them. CDR1 and CDR2 (germline): SGHRS, YFSETQ. The CDR3 sequence: CASSLRLTDTQYF. The CDR3 DNA follows: TGCGCCAGCAGCTTGCGACTAACAGATACGCAGTATTTT.

V is TRBV2 and J is TRBJ1-1; D gene ambiguous. Germline values: CDR1 SNHLY, CDR2 FYNNEI. The CDR3 is 15 residues long. V dropped 0 bases and J dropped 0 bases, with 8 bases sitting between them. Here the CDR3 DNA reads TGTGCCAGCAGTGAAGCGCTGTCGGTGAACACTGAAGCTTTCTTT. Amino acid sequence: CASSEALSVNTEAFF.

The chain joins TRBV7-2 to TRBJ2-3; perhaps TRBD1 as D (6 bases). Per the germline V gene, CDR1 is SGHTA and CDR2 is FQGNSA. Between the trimmed V and J ends, which lost 1 base and 8 bases, there was a span of 10 bases. The CDR3 has 13 amino acids. CDR3 DNA sequence: TGTGCCAGCAGCTTAGACAGGGCCGCTACGCAGTATTTT. It codes for CASSLDRAATQYF.

The genes are TRBV21-1 and TRBJ1-5. TRBV21-1 is deemed a pseudogene. The CDR3 is made up of 12 amino acids. This CDR3 is CASSKGTRAQHF. The CDR3 nucleotides are TGTGCCAGCAGCAAAGGGACTAGGGCCCAGCATTTT.

This clone was observed once. The chain employs TRBV7-6 and TRBJ1-1; 7 bases fit TRBD1. Per germline, CDR1 SGHVS and CDR2 FNYEAQ. This CDR3 is 13 amino acids long. The J segment lost 6 bases and the V segment lost 5 bases, leaving 6 bases of the junction unmatched. CDR3 coding DNA: TGTGCCAGCAGCATCGACAGGGTATCTGAAGCTTTCTTT. Translation gives CASSIDRVSEAFF.

This rearrangement joins TRBV5-1 to TRBJ2-7, with a possible D match to TRBD1 (5 bases). This CDR3 comprises 14 residues. The V gene's germline CDR1 is SGHRS and CDR2 YFSETQ. V lost 1 base and J lost 5, with 13 bases in between. This CDR3 reads CASSLTVTDHEQYF. DNA of the CDR3: TGCGCCAGCAGCTTGACAGTGACAGACCACGAGCAGTACTTC.

The chain couples TRBV18 to TRBJ1-2; 10 nucleotides line up with TRBD1. Trimming at V came to 5 bases and at J to 8 bases, leaving 5 bases not matched to a gene. The CDR3 covers 13 residues. Per the germline V gene, CDR1 is KGHSH and CDR2 is LQKENI. CDR3 sequence reads: CASSSTGGDGYTF. In DNA form, the CDR3 reads TGTGCCAGCTCATCGACAGGGGGCGACGGCTACACCTTC. Together with reference TRBV18 and TRBJ1-2, the CDR3 gives the full variable domain: NAGVMQNPRHLVRRRGQEARLRCSPMKGHSHVYWYRQLPEEGLKFMVYLQKENIIDESGMPKERFSAEFPKEGPSILRIQQVVRGDSAAYFCASSSTGGDGYTFGSGTRLTVV.

This clone was detected only once. CDR3 in amino acids: CAIRAELAGGETQYF. DNA of the CDR3: TGTGCCATCAGGGCGGAACTAGCGGGAGGAGAGACCCAGTACTTC. The genes are TRBV10-3 and TRBJ2-5; 12 bases are a match to TRBD2. CDR1 and CDR2 (germline): ENHRY, SYGVKD. The junction had 6 bases not matched to a gene; V was cut back by 6 bases and J by 4 bases. This CDR3 region has 15 residues.

This clone was found a few times. The rearrangement joins TRBV18 to TRBJ2-5, with 9 nucleotides matching TRBD1. The J call may be faulty, since TRBJ2-7 better matches the DNA end. Germline values: CDR1 KGHSH, CDR2 LQKENI. The CDR3 is made up of 14 amino acids. In nucleotides, the CDR3 is TGTGCCAGCTCACCGGGACAGGGAGGCCACGAGCAGTACTTC. This encodes CASSPGQGGHEQYF.

The V call is TRBV15, the J call TRBJ2-3, with 9 bases matching TRBD2. V was pared by 0 bases and J by 2 bases, with 0 bases of the junction left unmatched. The CDR3 is 15 amino acids. Germline CDR1 and CDR2: LNHNV and YYDKDF (reference sequence). The CDR3 spells CATSREGLATDTQYF. The CDR3 DNA reads as TGTGCCACCAGCAGAGAGGGACTAGCCACAGATACGCAGTATTTT.

The chain uses TRBV27 and TRBJ1-2, with 10 nucleotides matching TRBD1. Germline V gene data show CDR1 as MNHEY and CDR2 as SMNVEV (reference sequence). With V trimmed by 6 bases and J by 6 bases, 4 bases remained unmatched. CDR3 size: 13 residues. CDR3 loop: CASRWTGGNGYTF. The DNA for the CDR3 is TGTGCCAGCAGATGGACAGGGGGTAATGGCTACACCTTC.

This clone was counted once. V usage is TRBV6-5 and J usage is TRBJ2-7; 9 bases agree with TRBD1. V dropped 2 bases and J dropped 3; count of bases not matched to a gene: 8. The CDR3 spans 16 residues. Germline V lookup: CDR1 MNHEY, CDR2 SVGAGI. As DNA, the CDR3 is TGTGCCAGCAGTTACACCGGGACAGGGTCTTTCTACGAGCAGTACTTC. It encodes CASSYTGTGSFYEQYF.

The chain recombines TRBV7-2 with TRBJ1-6; possible D gene TRBD1, 6 bases. The CDR3 runs 15 residues. CDR1 is SGHTA and CDR2 is FQGNSA in the germline V gene. The V and J ends lost 6 bases and 8 bases respectively, with 17 bases between them. This CDR3 is CASRTQGTLHSPLHF. The CDR3 DNA reads as TGTGCCAGCAGGACTCAGGGGACCCTTCATTCACCCCTCCACTTT.

This sequence joins TRBV30 and TRBJ2-7, with unresolved D. Germline CDR1 GTSNPN, CDR2 SVGIG (reference sequence). The V and J ends lost 5 bases and 3 bases respectively, with 14 bases between them. This CDR3 spans 13 amino acids. CDR3 DNA sequence: TGTGCCTGGGCCACCTCGACTGGCTACGAGCAGTACTTC. It is translated as CAWATSTGYEQYF.

This clone was seen more than once but under ten times. The CDR3 loop is CASSSGLAGGYNEQFF. Here the CDR3 DNA reads TGTGCCAGCAGCTCCGGACTAGCGGGAGGCTACAATGAGCAGTTCTTC. The J gene is TRBJ2-1, the V gene TRBV7-9; 14 positions match TRBD2. The CDR3 is 16 amino acids. V lost 4 bases, J lost 3 bases, and 2 bases stayed unmatched. From germline, CDR1 is SEHNR and CDR2 FQNEAQ (reference sequence).

This clone was seen only once. This chain links TRBV7-6 with TRBJ2-7; 7 bases are a match to TRBD1. Germline CDR1 and CDR2: SGHVS and FNYEAQ. The V segment lost 2 bases and the J segment 1 base; nucleotides outside the gene matches: 8. This CDR3 comprises 16 residues. CDR3 sequence: CASSLTGVTGSYEQYF. In nucleotides, the CDR3 is TGTGCCAGCAGCTTAACAGGGGTGACGGGTTCCTACGAGCAGTACTTC.

This clone has only a few counts. The rearrangement uses TRBV7-9 and TRBJ2-5, with TRBD1 as a possible D gene (5 bases). TRBJ2-7 explains the end of the DNA better; the J call may be wrong. The CDR3 sequence is 16 residues long. The germline CDR1 and CDR2 sequences are SEHNR and FQNEAQ (reference sequence). Written as DNA, the CDR3 is TGTGCCAGCAGGGGGATCGGCAGGGTGACCTCCTACGAGCAGTACTTC. As protein: CASRGIGRVTSYEQYF.

This sequence joins TRBV11-2 and TRBJ2-7; D possibly corresponds to TRBD2 (5 bases). V lost 7 bases and J 5 bases, leaving 21 bases between the germline ends. The CDR3 consists of 15 residues. Per germline, CDR1 SGHAT and CDR2 FQNNGV. In DNA, the CDR3 is TGTGCCAGCAACAACCGAGGGTGGGGTTCGGACGAGCAGTACTTC. Its translation is CASNNRGWGSDEQYF.

This chain joins TRBV6-6 and TRBJ2-5, with 8 bases that match TRBD1. Near its end, the DNA agrees better with TRBJ2-7, so the J call may be wrong. Germline V gives CDR1 MNHNY, CDR2 SVGAGI (reference sequence). The CDR3 totals 15 residues. The CDR3 spells CASSPTTGASYEQYF. CDR3 coding DNA: TGTGCCAGCAGCCCTACGACAGGGGCCTCCTACGAGCAGTACTTC.

The V call is TRBV11-2, the J call TRBJ2-7; 8 bases are a match to TRBD1. Germline values: CDR1 SGHAT, CDR2 FQNNGV. Trimming at V came to 0 bases and at J to 4 bases, leaving 11 bases not matched to a gene. This CDR3 is 17 amino acids long. The CDR3 protein is CASSLDRGQGAMYEQYF. The DNA of the CDR3 is TGTGCCAGCAGCTTAGATAGAGGCCAGGGGGCGATGTACGAGCAGTACTTC.